The 6 T cell receptor beta chains below come from one sample, sequenced in a study of cytomegalovirus exposure and HLA in healthy donors. The PCR had 60 Vbeta and 13 Jbeta primers. Method: immunoSEQ multiplex PCR; TCRdb's copy keeps in-frame clones and lacks some. The sample has approximately 300,000 clones; approximately 80% are singletons. Sequenced material: PBMCs. These receptor sequences come from a girl aged 2-10 years in good health and CMV-seronegative.

The chain uses TRBV7-9 and TRBJ2-7, with 9 bases identical to TRBD1. CDR1 and CDR2 (germline): SEHNR, FQNEAQ (reference sequence). The CDR3 contains 15 residues. V trimming: 3 bases; J trimming: 3 bases; junction bases outside the gene matches: 6. This CDR3 reads CASSLGQGTDYEQYF. DNA of the CDR3: TGTGCCAGCAGCTTGGGACAGGGCACTGACTACGAGCAGTACTTC.

This sequence joins TRBV7-8 and TRBJ2-7, with TRBD1 matching 10 bases. The CDR3 sequence is 15 residues long. CDR1 and CDR2 from the germline V gene are SGHVS and FQNEAQ. V trimming: 2 bases; J trimming: 2 bases; junction bases outside the gene matches: 3. CDR3 nucleotides: TGTGCCAGCAGCTTAACCGGGACAGGGGCCTACGAGCAGTACTTC. Its protein is CASSLTGTGAYEQYF.

For the CDR3, the DNA is TGCAGCGTTCGATTAGCGGAGGTGGGCGATGAGCAGTTCTTC. Its protein is CSVRLAEVGDEQFF. The chain uses TRBV29-1 and TRBJ2-1, with D possibly being TRBD2 (6 bases). The V end lost 5 bases, the J end lost 8 bases, and 19 bases lay between the germline ends. The CDR3 length is 14 residues. CDR1 is SQVTM and CDR2 is ANQGSEA in the germline V gene.

The V call is TRBV11-2, the J call TRBJ2-5, with D perhaps matching TRBD2 (6 bases). Looked up from germline, CDR1 is SGHAT and CDR2 is FQNNGV. CDR3 length: 16 amino acids. The V gene lost 1 base and the J gene lost 5 bases, with 17 bases spanning the gap. CDR3 sequence: CASSLGRRGRRETQYF. The CDR3 DNA follows: TGTGCCAGCAGCTTAGGGAGGAGGGGCAGAAGGGAGACCCAGTACTTC.

The J gene is TRBJ1-1, the V gene TRBV19; 9 positions agree with TRBD1. The germline CDR1 and CDR2 sequences are LNHDA and SQIVND (reference sequence). The CDR3 consists of 12 residues. Trimming at V came to 6 bases and at J to 4 bases, leaving 0 bases not matched to a gene. The CDR3, as DNA: TGTGCCAGTAGACAGGGGGCCACTGAAGCTTTCTTT. Translated, it gives CASRQGATEAFF.

J is TRBJ1-6 and V is TRBV27; D gene unclear. The CDR3 covers 13 residues. Germline V gene sequence: CDR1 MNHEY, CDR2 SMNVEV (reference sequence). V lost 3 bases to trimming and J lost 12 bases, with 12 bases between them. This CDR3 reads CASSFLSIEPLHF. In nucleotides, the CDR3 is TGTGCCAGCAGTTTCCTCTCAATAGAACCCCTCCACTTT.